These 22 T cell receptor beta chains share one sample of origin, sequenced in a study of cytomegalovirus exposure and HLA in healthy donors (dated by TCRdb to the late 2010s). Receptor libraries were prepared by the immunoSEQ multiplex PCR assay. For the multiplex PCR, a mixture combining 60 forward primers for TCR Vbeta segments and 13 reverse primers for TCR Jbeta segments was used. TCRdb provides this immuneACCESS table in a form limited to in-frame rearrangements. Some clones are lacking; in checked studies, under half of them reflect an unresolved V gene, and why the rest are absent is not known. Within this sample are around 140,000 clones, with 80% of them counted one time only. The ten most abundant clones make up just over 4.5% of the sample. Sequenced input: PBMCs. The origin of the receptors is a man aged 35-49 years in good health and CMV-seronegative.

The V call is TRBV6-1, the J call TRBJ1-5; TRBD1 might be the D (5 bases). This CDR3 has 12 residues. V was pared by 11 bases and J by 3 bases, with 11 bases between. The germline V gene has CDR1 MNHNS and CDR2 SASEGT. As DNA, the CDR3 is TGTGCCTGTAGGGGTGCCAATCAGCCCCAGCATTTT. Translated: CACRGANQPQHF.

The chain is built from TRBV7-2 and TRBJ2-7, with 9 bases lining up with TRBD2. The germline V gene has CDR1 SGHTA and CDR2 FQGNSA. The CDR3 is made up of 15 amino acids. J lost 1 base, V lost 7 bases, and 8 bases had no gene match. Written as DNA, the CDR3 is TGTGCCAGCACCTCCCAGCGGGGGGTATCCTACGAGCAGTACTTC. This encodes CASTSQRGVSYEQYF.

The chain carries TRBV7-6 and TRBJ2-7, with D maybe TRBD1 (5 bases). The CDR3 is 13 residues long. Trimming left V 5 bases short and J 1 base short, with 9 bases between. CDR1 and CDR2 from the germline V gene are SGHVS and FNYEAQ. This chain's CDR3 is CASSLSGSYEQYF. The DNA of the CDR3 is TGTGCCAGCAGCCTATCAGGGTCCTACGAGCAGTACTTC.

V gene TRBV9 combines with J gene TRBJ2-1; D might be TRBD2 (5 bases). The CDR3 totals 16 residues. Trimming took 3 bases from V and 5 from J, leaving 18 bases between them. In germline, CDR1 is SGDLS, CDR2 YYNGEE. CDR3 coding DNA: TGTGCCAGCAGCGGACCAACTAGTCCCGCTAACAATGAGCAGTTCTTC. This gives the protein CASSGPTSPANNEQFF.

The V gene is TRBV6-5, the J gene TRBJ2-1; D gene unclear. This CDR3 comprises 14 residues. Germline V gene sequence: CDR1 MNHEY, CDR2 SVGAGI. Trimming shortened V by 6 bases and J by 6 bases, and 15 bases separated the two germline ends. In nucleotides, the CDR3 is TGTGCCAGCAGAACCGGGTCAACGACCAATGAGCAGTTCTTC. This translates into CASRTGSTTNEQFF.

J is TRBJ1-2 and V is TRBV9; D perhaps matches TRBD1 (5 bases). The germline V gene has CDR1 SGDLS and CDR2 YYNGEE. The CDR3 sequence is 13 residues long. With 4 bases removed from V and 4 bases from J, the gap between germline ends came to 11 bases. The CDR3 region is CASSQGLSYGYTF. DNA of the CDR3: TGTGCCAGCAGCCAGGGACTCTCCTATGGCTACACCTTC.

The genes are TRBV4-1 and TRBJ2-5; TRBD1 matches 10 bases. V lost 1 base and J lost 1; bases outside the gene matches: 3. From germline, CDR1 is MGHRA and CDR2 YSYEKL. The CDR3 runs to 16 residues. For the CDR3, the DNA is TGCGCCAGCAGCCAAGGGGACAGGGGACCCCAAGAGACCCAGTACTTC. As protein: CASSQGDRGPQETQYF.

This clone has a handful of counts. The chain joins TRBV10-1 to TRBJ2-1, with 7 positions matching TRBD1. J gave up 0 bases and V 2 bases, and 4 bases lay outside the gene matches. CDR1 and CDR2 (germline): WNHNN, SYGVQD (reference sequence). This CDR3 contains 16 residues. CDR3: CASSEKQGSSYNEQFF. As DNA, the CDR3 is TGCGCCAGCAGTGAGAAACAGGGGAGCTCCTACAATGAGCAGTTCTTC.

This clone was counted a single time. J is TRBJ1-3 and V is TRBV7-2; weak D call: TRBD1 (5 bases). CDR3 size: 17 residues. Germline values: CDR1 SGHTA, CDR2 FQGNSA. Trimming removed 1 base at V and 0 bases at J, with 13 bases between. Written as DNA, the CDR3 is TGTGCCAGCAGCTTAGATTATCGGGGACTCTCTGGAAACACCATATATTTT. Its protein product is CASSLDYRGLSGNTIYF.

The chain is built from TRBV10-3 and TRBJ2-3, with 9 bases identical to TRBD2. The V gene's germline CDR1 is ENHRY and CDR2 SYGVKD. J gave up 3 bases and V 3 bases, and 10 bases lay outside the gene matches. The CDR3 is made up of 17 amino acids. CDR3 DNA: TGTGCCATCAGTGAATCGGGCGGGGGGGCTAGTACAGATACGCAGTATTTT. Its translation is CAISESGGGASTDTQYF.

In its sample, this clone was seen once. The V and J genes are TRBV5-5 and TRBJ2-7; the D gene is possibly TRBD1 (6 bases). Trimming left V 3 bases short and J 0 bases short, with 13 bases between. The CDR3 spans 15 residues. CDR1 and CDR2 (germline): SGHKS, YYEKEE (reference sequence). DNA for the CDR3: TGTGCCAGCAGCTCTGGACAGTCTTTCTCCTACGAGCAGTACTTC. Amino acids: CASSSGQSFSYEQYF.

This clone was observed a few times. J is TRBJ1-1 and V is TRBV6-5; 7 positions agree with TRBD1. V shed 4 bases and J 3 bases; nucleotides not matched to a gene: 2. The germline V gene has CDR1 MNHEY and CDR2 SVGAGI. The CDR3 extends over 13 amino acids. CDR3 DNA sequence: TGTGCCAGCAGTTTTACAGGGGACACTGAAGCTTTCTTT. Protein product: CASSFTGDTEAFF.

J is TRBJ1-5 and V is TRBV5-8; possible D gene TRBD1, 5 bases. The germline CDR1 and CDR2 sequences are SGHTS and YDEGEE. Trimming removed 0 bases from V and 0 bases from J, with 10 bases in between. The CDR3 runs 16 residues. DNA of the CDR3: TGTGCCAGCAGCTTGGGCGGGAGGGGTAGCAATCAGCCCCAGCATTTT. Encoded protein: CASSLGGRGSNQPQHF.

The table lists this clone with a few counts. The chain joins TRBV7-2 to TRBJ1-4; D not resolved. The germline V gene encodes CDR1 SGHTA and CDR2 FQGNSA. The CDR3 runs to 14 residues. V lost 1 base and J 5 bases, leaving 8 bases between the germline ends. Here the CDR3 DNA reads TGTGCCAGCAGCTTAGTCGGCGGAAATGAAAAACTGTTTTTT. This encodes CASSLVGGNEKLFF.

CDR3 in amino acids: CASSPLWGENTEAFF. The CDR3 DNA follows: TGTGCCAGCTCGCCATTATGGGGGGAGAACACTGAAGCTTTCTTT. J is TRBJ1-1 and V is TRBV18; tentatively, D is TRBD1 (5 bases). The CDR3 runs to 15 residues. V lost 6 bases and J 1 base, leaving 15 bases between the germline ends. CDR1 and CDR2 from the germline V gene are KGHSH and LQKENI.

The chain employs TRBV7-2 and TRBJ1-1; 7 bases are shared with TRBD1. This CDR3 comprises 15 residues. From germline, CDR1 is SGHTA and CDR2 FQGNSA. The ends lost 4 bases at V and 5 bases at J; junction bases unmatched: 10. The DNA of the CDR3 is TGTGCCAGCAGCTCCCAGGAGGGGGCAGGAACTGAAGCTTTCTTT. Residues: CASSSQEGAGTEAFF.

V and J are TRBV7-9 and TRBJ2-5; D may be TRBD2 (5 bases). Trimming took 3 bases from V and 5 from J, leaving 10 bases between them. CDR1 SEHNR and CDR2 FQNEAQ come from the germline V gene (reference sequence). The CDR3 runs to 13 residues. This CDR3 is CASSLSSRETQYF. The CDR3 DNA is TGTGCCAGCAGCTTGTCTAGCAGGGAGACCCAGTACTTC.

The chain has TRBV5-6 and TRBJ2-1, with a tentative D call TRBD2 (5 bases). Germline V gives CDR1 SGHDT, CDR2 YYEEEE. Trimming pared 2 bases from V and 8 bases from J, leaving 20 bases between. This CDR3 spans 16 amino acids. CDR3 DNA sequence: TGTGCCAGCAGCTTATTTTTTGAGGGTACGGGGTATGAGCAGTTCTTC. Translating gives CASSLFFEGTGYEQFF.

The rearrangement joins TRBV19 to TRBJ2-7; D ambiguous. The CDR3 has 14 amino acids. Germline CDR1 LNHDA, CDR2 SQIVND (reference sequence). V lost 2 bases and J lost 5, with 13 bases in between. CDR3 nucleotides: TGTGCCAGTAGTATAAAAGCAGGCTCTCACGAGCAGTACTTC. Translation: CASSIKAGSHEQYF.

This chain links TRBV6-6 with TRBJ2-7, with D possibly being TRBD1 (6 bases). V was cut by 8 bases and J by 4 bases, with 9 bases left in between. CDR1 is MNHNY, CDR2 SVGAGI, per germline (reference sequence). This CDR3 has 11 residues. The CDR3 region is CASGQRYEQYF. The CDR3 bases are TGTGCCAGCGGACAGAGATACGAGCAGTACTTC.

The chain links TRBV2 to TRBJ2-5; 14 nucleotides line up with TRBD2. The germline CDR1 and CDR2 sequences are SNHLY and FYNNEI. The CDR3 length is 16 residues. The ends lost 5 bases at V and 2 bases at J; junction bases unmatched: 4. The CDR3 region is CASSPRLAGGQETQYF. Here the CDR3 DNA reads TGTGCCAGCAGTCCTAGACTAGCGGGGGGGCAAGAGACCCAGTACTTC.

The chain has TRBV5-6 and TRBJ2-7; 11 nucleotides align to TRBD1. Losses at the gene ends were 4 bases for V and 2 bases for J; bases not matched to a gene: 2. CDR3 length: 14 residues. Germline CDR1 reads SGHDT; CDR2 reads YYEEEE. CDR3 loop: CASSGQGATYEQYF. CDR3 in DNA: TGTGCCAGCAGCGGACAGGGGGCCACCTACGAGCAGTACTTC.